The 9 T cell receptor beta chains listed next were all sequenced from one sample in a study of regulatory T cells in long-lasting Graves disease. The time point: persistent/refractory GD, antithyroid drugs over 5 years with positive TRAb. TCR sequences were obtained from RNA taken from PBMCs. Investigators prepared the TCR beta libraries by applying iRepertoire HTBI primers and Arm-PCR of CDR3 regions. TCRdb reprocessed the multiplex PCR reads via MiXCR and lists one record per CDR3 protein. Of 420,000 or so distinct CDR3 sequences listed, about 20% were seen once; the top ten hold around 26%. The sample here was peripheral blood mononuclear cells (PBMCs), taken when the disease was refractory, from a patient treated with antithyroid drugs. The receptors derive from a female donor with Graves disease.

This clonotype has a count of ten or more. The chain combines TRBV7-2 with TRBJ1-4; 9 nucleotides match TRBD1. Germline V CDR1 and CDR2: SGHTA, FQGNSA. The V gene end was trimmed by 5 bases and the J gene end by 5 bases; junction bases not matched to a gene: 3. CDR3 length: 14 amino acids. The CDR3 region has the DNA TGTGCCAGCAGCCCGACAGGGGGAAATGAAAAACTGTTTTTT. Its protein is CASSPTGGNEKLFF. Complete variable domain (other parts from reference TRBV7-2 and TRBJ1-4): GAGVSQSPSNKVTEKGKDVELRCDPISGHTALYWYRQSLGQGLEFLIYFQGNSAPDKSGLPSDRFSAERTGGSVSTLTIQRTQQEDSAVYLCASSPTGGNEKLFFGSGTQLSVL.

There are many counts of this clonotype. The rearrangement links TRBV20-1 to TRBJ2-4; TRBD2 might be the D (6 bases). CDR1 is DFQATT and CDR2 is SNEGSKA in the germline V gene (reference sequence). CDR3 size: 15 residues. V was trimmed by 0 bases and J by 10 bases, leaving 19 bases between them. CDR3 coding DNA: TGCAGTGCTAGAGATGGTACTAGCCGGAGTGGTATTCAGTACTTC. Translation gives CSARDGTSRSGIQYF.

This clonotype showed up many times. The chain employs TRBV28 and TRBJ1-5; D remains unclear. The germline V gene encodes CDR1 MDHEN and CDR2 SYDVKM. The V and J ends lost 1 base and 9 bases respectively, with 10 bases between them. The CDR3 totals 13 residues. The CDR3 region has the DNA TGTGCCAGCAGTTTATCAAATGGGTCGCCCCAGCATTTT. Translating gives CASSLSNGSPQHF.

This clonotype was counted at least ten times. V and J are TRBV27 and TRBJ2-5; D tentatively reads TRBD1 or TRBD2 (6 bases each). V shed 4 bases and J shed 9 bases, with 15 bases lying between them. Looked up from germline, CDR1 is MNHEY and CDR2 is SMNVEV (reference sequence). This CDR3 is 13 amino acids long. The CDR3 reads CASSSRGAGSQYF. DNA of the CDR3: TGTGCCAGCAGTTCAAGGGGGGCGGGTTCCCAGTACTTC.

This clonotype showed up many times. The chain is built from TRBV7-3 and TRBJ1-1; D unresolved. Germline CDR1 is SGHTA and CDR2 is FQGTGA. V lost 7 bases to trimming and J lost 5 bases, with 11 bases between them. The CDR3 consists of 12 residues. CDR3 nucleotide sequence: TGTGCCAGCAAGCTTATTTGGACTGAAGCTTTCTTT. Residues: CASKLIWTEAFF.

A note on this clonotype: A read error may explain this, as a much larger clone is one base away. The chain couples TRBV12-3 or TRBV12-4 to TRBJ2-7; D is unresolved. Between the trimmed V and J ends, which lost 2 bases and 3 bases, there was a span of 8 bases. This CDR3 has 13 amino acids. The CDR3 DNA sequence: TGTGCCAGCAGTTTAAGGATACGCTACGAGCAGTACTTC. Amino acid sequence: CASSLRIRYEQYF.

This clonotype was picked up a small number of times. The chain carries TRBV6-1 and TRBJ2-3; D unresolved. Between the trimmed V and J ends, which lost 5 bases and 3 bases, there was a span of 6 bases. The CDR3 is made up of 12 amino acids. Germline V CDR1 and CDR2: MNHNS, SASEGT. CDR3 nucleotides: TGTGCCAGCAGTCCAACGACAGATACGCAGTATTTT. Translation gives CASSPTTDTQYF.

This clonotype was seen ten or more times. This chain links TRBV3-1 with TRBJ1-1; D remains unclear. The V and J ends lost 0 bases and 4 bases respectively, with 6 bases between them. Germline V gene lookup returns CDR1 LGHDT and CDR2 YNNKEL (reference sequence). The CDR3 has 13 residues. CDR3 sequence: CASSQDFGTEAFF. CDR3 DNA: TGTGCCAGCAGCCAAGATTTTGGCACTGAAGCTTTCTTT.

The chain combines TRBV10-3 with TRBJ1-1, with D uncertain. Deletions cut 5 bases from V and 0 bases from J, with 7 bases between. CDR3 length: 13 residues. Per the germline V gene, CDR1 is ENHRY and CDR2 is SYGVKD. The chain's CDR3 is CAISSRVNTEAFF. CDR3 DNA sequence: TGTGCCATCAGTTCGAGGGTGAACACTGAAGCTTTCTTT.